Shown below are 5 T cell receptor beta chains from a single sample sequenced in a study of tumor-infiltrating lymphocytes in primary liver carcinoma. Total RNA amounting to about 520 ng was the source from which TCR beta cDNA was made with a constant-region primer. Amplification in three nested multiplex PCR rounds with slightly modified ARM-PCR gave rise to TCR beta libraries. Running 10 cycles apiece, the first two PCR rounds relied on TRBV1-TRBV30 forward primers together with a C-beta reverse primer. TCRdb re-analysed the multiplex PCR reads in MiXCR, keeping a single row per CDR3 protein. This sample yields 300,000 to 350,000 distinct CDR3 sequences, of which roughly 61% are seen a single time; about 6.1% belongs to the top ten. Unsorted whole blood served as the source of blood RNA, and germline DNA was extracted as well. Sample: peripheral blood. These receptors came from a man aged 40-50 years with primary liver carcinoma and hepatitis B virus infection.

The V call is TRBV5-1, the J call TRBJ2-1; D is unresolved. This CDR3 has 13 amino acids. Germline V gene lookup returns CDR1 SGHRS and CDR2 YFSETQ. V gave up 0 bases and J gave up 4 bases, with 5 bases separating them. The CDR3 reads CASSLEQYNEQFF. CDR3 DNA: TGCGCCAGCAGCTTGGAGCAGTACAATGAGCAGTTCTTC.

In regard to this clonotype: A read error may explain this, as a much larger clone is one base away. The chain couples TRBV12-3 or TRBV12-4 to TRBJ1-4; D unclear. The CDR3 extends over 13 amino acids. V was clipped by 7 bases and J by 6 bases, with 12 bases between them. The CDR3 DNA reads TGTGCCAGCAATTCATTCGCCTATGAAAAACTGTTTTTT. It translates to CASNSFAYEKLFF.

About this clonotype: An end of the junction does not agree with germline; a read error may underlie this. The V and J genes are TRBV4-1 and TRBJ2-7; D is undetermined. Germline CDR1 reads MGHRA; CDR2 reads YSYEKL. The CDR3 totals 14 residues. CDR3 in amino acids: CVSSLLTWSYEQYF. In DNA, the CDR3 is TGCGTCAGCAGCCTATTGACATGGAGCTACGAGCAGTACTTC.

A note on this clonotype: At one boundary the junction diverges from the germline segment, which might be a read error. This sequence joins TRBV5-4 and TRBJ2-2, with a possible D match to TRBD2 (5 bases). Germline values: CDR1 SGHNT, CDR2 YYREEE (reference sequence). This CDR3 region has 15 residues. The CDR3 sequence is CASNLASGNTGELFF. CDR3 nucleotide sequence: TGTGCCAGCAACTTGGCCAGCGGTAACACTGGTGAGCTGTTTTTT.

Points on this clonotype: An end of the junction does not agree with germline; a read error may underlie this. J is TRBJ2-3 and V is TRBV11-2; D may match TRBD1 or TRBD2 (5 bases each). Germline CDR1 is SGHAT and CDR2 is FQNNGV. The CDR3 runs to 17 residues. The CDR3 DNA sequence: TGTGCCAGCAGCTTAGAGTGGGGCGAGGGGCACACAGACACGCAGTATTTT. Its protein product is CASSLEWGEGHTDTQYF. The full variable domain, completed using reference TRBV11-2 and TRBJ2-3, is EAGVAQSPRYKIIEKRQSVAFWCNPISGHATLYWYQQILGQGPKLLIQFQNNGVVDDSQLPKDRFSAERLKGVDSTLKIQPAKLEDSAVYLCASSLEWGEGHTDTQYFGPGTRLTVL.